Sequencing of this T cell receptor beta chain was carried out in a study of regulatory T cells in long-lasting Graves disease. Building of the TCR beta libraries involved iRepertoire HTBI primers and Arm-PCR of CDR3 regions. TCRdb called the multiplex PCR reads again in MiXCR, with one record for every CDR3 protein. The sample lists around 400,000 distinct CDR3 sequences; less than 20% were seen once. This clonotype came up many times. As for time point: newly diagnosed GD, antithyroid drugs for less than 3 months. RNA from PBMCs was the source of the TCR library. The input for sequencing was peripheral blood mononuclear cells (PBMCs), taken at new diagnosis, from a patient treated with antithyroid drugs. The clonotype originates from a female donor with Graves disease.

The CDR3 spells CSARTPGAETQYF. CDR3 sequence (DNA): TGCAGTGCCCGCACCCCGGGAGCGGAGACCCAGTACTTC. This chain uses TRBV20-1 with TRBJ2-5; possible D gene TRBD2, 6 bases. This CDR3 is 13 amino acids long. The V end lost 6 bases, the J end lost 5 bases, and 16 bases lay between the germline ends. CDR1 and CDR2 (germline): DFQATT, SNEGSKA (reference sequence).